This T cell receptor (beta chain) was identified in a study of blood T cell repertoires in COVID-19. For the study at large: COVID-19 samples collected from the United States, Italy and Spain covered acute and convalescent phases. Sample material is recorded as cDNA or gDNA derived from T cells, B-cell-depleted T cells, or PBMCs.

Original processing methods: Counts of nucleated cells, estimated from reference gene primer amplification, were obtained. Only in-frame clones appear in the TCRdb table, and some are missing; sequencing was by immunoSEQ multiplex PCR. V, J and clone size are taken as reported in that table, and D and trimming were inferred from the DNA itself. The table has 150,000 to 200,000 clones, about 80% seen once; the top ten hold 6.5%. This CDR3 has 15 residues. The V gene end was trimmed by 5 bases and the J gene end by 5 bases; junction bases not matched to a gene: 7. Germline V gives CDR1 MNHEY, CDR2 SVGAGI.

Sequencing was carried out using peripheral blood. V and J are TRBV6-5 and TRBJ2-2; 8 bases align to TRBD1. The receptor comes from a man aged 65 to 85 with active or convalescent COVID-19. DNA of the CDR3: TGTGCCAGCAGTAGATGGACAGGGTGGACCGGGGAGCTGTTTTTT. It translates to CASSRWTGWTGELFF.